This T cell receptor (beta chain) was identified during a study of STAT5B mutations in CD4+ large granular lymphocyte leukemia. General study points: Top patient clones used TRBV06 genes more often: 8/27 versus 2/35 in controls. Patient CD4-sorted repertoires looked more clonal than healthy CD4+ repertoires, even without putative leukemic clones.

As to this clone: Its antigen remains unknown.

With V trimmed by 2 bases and J by 2 bases, 5 bases remained unmatched. CDR3 length: 15 residues. The germline gives CDR1 MDHEN, CDR2 SYDVKM. The assay was run at survey level. Study processing details: Lowest detectable productive clonotype frequency was 2.59 x 10-5. Here immunoSEQ multiplex PCR was the method, and the copy in TCRdb shows in-frame clones only, minus some. The D gene and trimming were derived from the DNA, and the V and J assignments and clone size from that table. The sample records over 35,000 clones, roughly 80% being singletons. The chain links TRBV28 to TRBJ2-7; 8 bases are shared with TRBD2. The receptor's source is a human donor in good health. The sequencing input was CD4+ T cells from blood buffy coats. The CDR3 sequence: CASSLKRGTTYEQYF. The CDR3 coding sequence is TGTGCCAGCAGTTTAAAGCGGGGGACAACCTACGAGCAGTACTTC. The entire variable domain, with the rest obtained from reference TRBV28 and TRBJ2-7, is as follows: DVKVTQSSRYLVKRTGEKVFLECVQDMDHENMFWYRQDPGLGLRLIYFSYDVKMKEKGDIPEGYSVSREKKERFSLILESASTNQTSMYLCASSLKRGTTYEQYFGPGTRLTVT.